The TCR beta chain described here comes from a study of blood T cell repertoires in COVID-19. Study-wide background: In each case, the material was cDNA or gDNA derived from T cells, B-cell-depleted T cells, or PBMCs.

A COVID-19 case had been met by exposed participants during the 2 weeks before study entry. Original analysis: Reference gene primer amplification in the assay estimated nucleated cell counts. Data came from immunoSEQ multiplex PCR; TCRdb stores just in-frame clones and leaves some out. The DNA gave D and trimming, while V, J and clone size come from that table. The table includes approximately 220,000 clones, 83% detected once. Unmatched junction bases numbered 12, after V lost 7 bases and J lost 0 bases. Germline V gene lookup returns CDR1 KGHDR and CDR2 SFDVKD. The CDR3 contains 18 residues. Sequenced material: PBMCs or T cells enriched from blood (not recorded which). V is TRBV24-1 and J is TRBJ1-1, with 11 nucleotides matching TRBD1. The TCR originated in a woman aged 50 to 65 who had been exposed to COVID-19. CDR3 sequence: CATRPRTGGRGVNTEAFF. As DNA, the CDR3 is TGTGCCACCAGGCCGAGGACAGGGGGCAGGGGGGTGAACACTGAAGCTTTCTTT.